The rows below give T cell receptor beta chains drawn from one sample of a study of graft-versus-host responses after intestinal transplantation. Measured with immunoSEQ multiplex PCR; TCRdb has only the in-frame clones, and not every one. Among fewer than 25,000 clones listed, about 45% were seen once. Sequencing used alloreactive CD8+ T cells from a mixed lymphocyte reaction culture, obtained before transplantation. Receptors were obtained from a human patient who was an organ donor for intestinal transplantation. The CDR3 runs from the conserved cysteine through the conserved F or W. Size is omitted from some rows. Given values are once, few, many or a class for expanded clones.

J gene,clone size,V gene,CDR3 protein
TRBJ2-7,many,TRBV6-1,CASSFGTGSIEQYF
TRBJ2-4,-,TRBV15,CATSGHRGAAKNIQYF
TRBJ1-1,-,TRBV6-6,CASRKGTEAFF
TRBJ2-7,-,TRBV9,CASSVDSSSYEQYF
TRBJ2-7,-,TRBV5-4,CASSLGTGTYEQYF
TRBJ2-1,-,TRBV5-5,CASSLSARGSYNEQFF
TRBJ1-3,-,TRBV6-1,CASSEQGFVNTIYF
TRBJ2-1,few,TRBV9,CASSVEPAPYNEQFF
-,-,TRBV19,CASSTRGFVIYEQYF
TRBJ2-7,few,TRBV2,CASSEYSSYEQYF
TRBJ2-2,few,TRBV27,CASSLTGGTGELFF
TRBJ1-5,-,TRBV4-1,CASSQEEEDTWEPQHF
TRBJ2-1,few,TRBV4-2,CASSPRTRNSAPEQFF
TRBJ2-2,-,TRBV11-2,CASSLFWGGKDTGELFF
-,-,TRBV6-6,CASSYSSPSYEQYF
TRBJ2-1,-,TRBV4-1,CASSQDGLAGPNEQFF
TRBJ2-5,few,TRBV7-9,CASSFSGRAKRETQYF
TRBJ2-5,once,TRBV5-6,CGGSLVDSETQYF
TRBJ1-3,few,TRBV5-4,CASSQDRGIGNTIYF
TRBJ2-7,-,TRBV4-1,CASSPEGLAGAYEQYF
TRBJ1-2,few,TRBV28,CACTYIGSNYGYTF
TRBJ2-7,-,TRBV27,CASSLSHGVYEQYF
TRBJ2-7,-,TRBV5-4,CASSFGGTSYEQYF
TRBJ2-5,-,TRBV27,CASSPHYQWDRPAETQYF
TRBJ1-2,-,TRBV5-3,CARSLGRLRKGYTF
TRBJ1-2,-,TRBV5-6,CASSSLLRGRVFYGYTF